Listed below are T cell receptor beta chains from one sample, sequenced in a study of beta chain features in type 1 diabetes. Generated by immunoSEQ multiplex PCR, the TCRdb table keeps only in-frame clones and is missing some. Among 200,000 to 250,000 clones listed, 7.5% to 10% were seen once. The sample comprised naive CD4+ T cells from blood. Receptor source: a woman aged 18-30 years in good health. CDR3s include the opening cysteine and the closing phenylalanine or tryptophan. The order of the fields is CDR3 protein, V gene, J gene.

CDR3: CASSLPGANYGYTF
V: TRBV5-1
J: TRBJ1-2

CDR3: CASSTKSGGGWETQYF
V: TRBV7-3
J: TRBJ2-5

CDR3: CSAITPTSGSADTQYF
V: TRBV29-1
J: TRBJ2-3

CDR3: CASSKEGNHPGLQPQHF
V: TRBV21-1
J: TRBJ1-5

CDR3: CASSLELAGGGEQFF
V: TRBV5-1
J: TRBJ2-1

CDR3: CAWSVPRGSYEQYF
V: TRBV30
J: TRBJ2-7

CDR3: CASSKTGIQETQYF
V: TRBV7-3
J: TRBJ2-5

CDR3: CASSYTGGTEAFF
V: TRBV7-9
J: TRBJ1-1

CDR3: CASSLSGPGTGYGYTF
V: TRBV13
J: TRBJ1-2

CDR3: CASSQDGAGRETQYF
V: TRBV4-1
J: TRBJ2-5

CDR3: CASSPPGQVPYEQYF
V: TRBV18
J: TRBJ2-7

CDR3: CASSSLGGRASNEQFF
V: TRBV28
J: TRBJ2-1

CDR3: CASSLKGAGEAFF
V: TRBV7-9
J: TRBJ1-1

CDR3: CSVGRGDGAGGYTF
V: TRBV29-1
J: TRBJ1-2

CDR3: CASSLTSGRGNEQFF
V: TRBV5-4
J: TRBJ2-1

CDR3: CASSQPGQGINYGYTF
V: TRBV4-1
J: TRBJ1-2

CDR3: CASSLPREETQYF
V: TRBV5-4
J: TRBJ2-5

CDR3: CASSLGDLAGQETQYF
V: TRBV5-1
J: TRBJ2-5

CDR3: CASSRRAGGTGANTGELFF
V: TRBV14
J: TRBJ2-2

CDR3: CASSYSRGTEAFF
V: TRBV6-5
J: TRBJ1-1